A single sample gave rise to the 22 T cell receptor beta chains below, sequenced in a study of blood T cells in healthy people across ages. With a J-beta primer mix and a sample-barcoded 5' primer, a second PCR ran roughly 6 to 11 cycles. Using its own MiXCR run on the 5' RACE reads, TCRdb lists one record per CDR3 protein. Of approximately 960,000 distinct CDR3 sequences listed, about 27% are singletons. This same sample was also taken into another study, of T cells of mothers and their children.

What was sequenced was blood. These TCRs come from a woman aged 40-49 years in good health.

The genes are TRBV28 and TRBJ2-1; 11 bases are shared with TRBD1. Trimming took 2 bases from V and 5 from J; bases not matched to a gene: 2. This CDR3 has 15 amino acids. In germline, CDR1 is MDHEN, CDR2 SYDVKM. CDR3 bases: TGTGCCAGCAGTTTAGGGGGACAGGGGGACAATGAGCAGTTCTTC. The encoded protein is CASSLGGQGDNEQFF.

This clonotype showed up just a few times. The chain is built from TRBV28 and TRBJ2-1; D uncertain. This CDR3 contains 13 residues. Trimming left V 6 bases short and J 2 bases short, with 8 bases between. CDR1 MDHEN and CDR2 SYDVKM come from the germline V gene. The CDR3, as DNA: TGTGCCAGCAGGGGTCAAACCTACAATGAGCAGTTCTTC. Its translation: CASRGQTYNEQFF.

On this clonotype itself: One end of the junction fails to match germline, which may point to a read error. The J gene is TRBJ2-7, the V gene TRBV20-1; 7 positions match TRBD2. The CDR3 extends over 12 amino acids. Germline-derived CDR1 and CDR2 are DFQATT and SNEGSKA (reference sequence). The CDR3, as DNA: TGCGGTGCTGCTAGCGGAACTTACGAGCAGTACTTC. As protein: CGAASGTYEQYF.

This sequence joins TRBV7-9 and TRBJ2-3; D unresolved. In germline, CDR1 is SEHNR, CDR2 FQNEAQ (reference sequence). The V and J ends lost 3 bases and 6 bases respectively, with 10 bases between them. The CDR3 runs 13 residues. The CDR3 nucleotides are TGTGCCAGCAGCTTTCAGGCGGCGGATACGCAGTATTTT. Amino acid sequence: CASSFQAADTQYF. The variable domain in full, with the rest retrieved from reference TRBV7-9 and TRBJ2-3, is DTGVSQNPRHKITKRGQNVTFRCDPISEHNRLYWYRQTLGQGPEFLTYFQNEAQLEKSRLLSDRFSAERPKGSFSTLEIQRTEQGDSAMYLCASSFQAADTQYFGPGTRLTVL.

The sample holds a few counts of this clonotype. The chain employs TRBV2 and TRBJ2-3, with TRBD2 matching 9 bases. The ends lost 6 bases at V and 6 bases at J; junction bases unmatched: 10. Germline V gene lookup returns CDR1 SNHLY and CDR2 FYNNEI. This CDR3 spans 15 amino acids. CDR3 protein: CASRRGAGGRDTQYF. CDR3 coding DNA: TGTGCCAGCAGGAGGGGAGCGGGGGGCCGCGATACGCAGTATTTT.

This clonotype appeared a few times. V and J are TRBV9 and TRBJ2-3; TRBD2 is a possible D gene (6 bases). Per germline, CDR1 SGDLS and CDR2 YYNGEE. Trimming cost V 6 bases and J 2 bases, with 16 bases left between them. The CDR3 runs 15 residues. The CDR3 DNA reads TGTGCCAGCAACATGGCGGAGGGGACCACAGATACGCAGTATTTT. Translating it yields CASNMAEGTTDTQYF.

As to this clonotype: One junction end disagrees with the germline gene, perhaps due to a read error. The gene calls are TRBV19 and TRBJ2-3; D gene unclear. CDR1 LNHDA and CDR2 SQIVND come from the germline V gene (reference sequence). The CDR3 consists of 12 residues. The DNA of the CDR3 is TGTGCCAGTAGTATTGTAAGACAAGGTCTACATTTT. Protein sequence: CASSIVRQGLHF. Supplemented by reference TRBV19 and TRBJ2-3, the full variable domain reads DGGITQSPKYLFRKEGQNVTLSCEQNLNHDAMYWYRQDPGQGLRLIYYSQIVNDFQKGDIAEGYSVSREKKESFPLTVTSAQKNPTAFYLCASSIVRQGLHFGPGTRLTVL.

The gene calls are TRBV25-1 and TRBJ2-3, with D uncertain. Germline CDR1 and CDR2: MGHDK and SYGVNS. CDR3 length: 11 residues. The ends were cut back, 2 bases at V and 8 bases at J, with 5 bases in the middle. The CDR3 is CASSEHRTQYF. The CDR3 DNA follows: TGTGCCAGCAGTGAACATCGTACGCAGTATTTT.

This clonotype came up a few times. The gene calls are TRBV29-1 and TRBJ1-2; 7 nucleotides agree with TRBD1. The V and J ends lost 1 base and 6 bases, in that order; junction bases with no gene match: 5. Germline V gene data show CDR1 as SQVTM and CDR2 as ANQGSEA. The CDR3 is 13 residues long. The CDR3 spells CSVEGVRGDGYTF. Here the CDR3 DNA reads TGCAGCGTTGAAGGGGTCAGGGGGGATGGCTACACCTTC.

A word on this clonotype: A read error may account for a junction end that differs from germline. The V call is TRBV5-1, the J call TRBJ1-6; TRBD1 matches 9 bases. Germline V gene lookup returns CDR1 SGHRS and CDR2 YFSETQ. The CDR3 is 15 amino acids. The CDR3 DNA sequence: TGCGCCAGCAGCCCGCGGACAGGGGAACAATCACCCCCCCACTTT. This translates into CASSPRTGEQSPPHF.

The chain is built from TRBV2 and TRBJ2-1; D ambiguous. The CDR3 spans 13 residues. The germline V and J ends were trimmed by 7 bases and 3 bases, with 10 bases remaining between them. Germline V gene lookup returns CDR1 SNHLY and CDR2 FYNNEI. CDR3 sequence: CASTPEGYNEQFF. The CDR3 region has the DNA TGTGCCAGCACCCCCGAAGGCTACAATGAGCAGTTCTTC.

The rearrangement links TRBV7-9 to TRBJ2-3; 12 positions match TRBD1. Germline CDR1 is SEHNR and CDR2 is FQNEAQ (reference sequence). Trimming cost V 5 bases and J 3 bases; bases outside gene matches: 6. The CDR3 covers 16 residues. The DNA for the CDR3 is TGTGCCAGCAGCCCAATGGGACAGGGGGCGACAGATACGCAGTATTTT. Its protein product is CASSPMGQGATDTQYF.

This chain uses TRBV7-3 with TRBJ2-7; 8 positions agree with TRBD1. This CDR3 has 13 residues. Germline V gene lookup returns CDR1 SGHTA and CDR2 FQGTGA. V lost 5 bases to trimming and J lost 6 bases; unmatched junction nucleotides: 6. The CDR3 protein is CASSLSTGAEQYF. CDR3 nucleotides: TGTGCCAGCAGCCTCTCGACAGGGGCCGAGCAGTACTTC. The entire variable domain, with the rest obtained from reference TRBV7-3 and TRBJ2-7, is as follows: GAGVSQTPSNKVTEKGKYVELRCDPISGHTALYWYRQSLGQGPEFLIYFQGTGAADDSGLPNDRFFAVRPEGSVSTLKIQRTERGDSAVYLCASSLSTGAEQYFGPGTRLTVT.

This clonotype was found many times. The chain joins TRBV7-2 to TRBJ2-5; D is possibly TRBD1 (5 bases). The V gene lost 5 bases and the J gene lost 0 bases, with 13 bases spanning the gap. Germline lookup yields CDR1 SGHTA and CDR2 FQGNSA. This CDR3 is built from 15 residues. CDR3 nucleotide sequence: TGTGCCAGCAGCCTTCAAGGGGTGAACCAAGAGACCCAGTACTTC. Amino acid sequence: CASSLQGVNQETQYF.

The table lists this clonotype with many counts. CDR3: CASSDTAGAEQYF. Here the CDR3 DNA reads TGTGCCAGCAGTGACACGGCAGGAGCTGAGCAGTACTTC. This chain uses TRBV6-4 with TRBJ2-7; the D is unclear. V was shortened by 2 bases and J by 7 bases, with 12 bases between the two germline ends. CDR3 size: 13 residues. Looked up from germline, CDR1 is MRHNA and CDR2 is SNTAGT.

As regards this clonotype: Given a much more abundant clone one base away, this may be a read error. The chain has TRBV20-1 and TRBJ2-4, with D hard to call. The CDR3 runs to 15 residues. From germline, CDR1 is DFQATT and CDR2 SNEGSKA (reference sequence). Trimming pared 0 bases from V and 15 bases from J, leaving 24 bases between. The CDR3 protein is CSARDPALPQETLYF. The DNA for the CDR3 is TGCAGTGCTAGAGATCCCGCCCTACCCCAAGAGACCCTGTACTTC.

Note on this clonotype: Just one base apart from a much larger clone, this may be a read error. The chain links TRBV29-1 to TRBJ1-5, with D uncertain. The V end lost 6 bases, the J end lost 5 bases, and 17 bases lay between the germline ends. Germline CDR1 SQVTM, CDR2 ANQGSEA. The CDR3 runs to 14 residues. In nucleotides, the CDR3 is TGCAGCGTACGAGCGACGGGTGCTGATCAGCCCCAGCATTTT. This codes for CSVRATGADQPQHF.

This clonotype was found a few times. The V and J genes are TRBV7-2 and TRBJ2-5, with 7 bases aligning to TRBD2. The V segment lost 5 bases and the J segment 5 bases; nucleotides outside the gene matches: 11. The germline gives CDR1 SGHTA, CDR2 FQGNSA. The CDR3 covers 15 residues. The CDR3 DNA sequence: TGTGCCAGCAGCACCCTGGGGAGGGCGCGGGAGACCCAGTACTTC. This codes for CASSTLGRARETQYF.

This chain uses TRBV4-1 with TRBJ2-7; D is unclear. The CDR3 covers 17 residues. With 0 bases removed from V and 0 bases from J, the gap between germline ends came to 15 bases. The germline V gene encodes CDR1 MGHRA and CDR2 YSYEKL. The CDR3 is CASSQETRALSSYEQYF. The CDR3 DNA reads as TGCGCCAGCAGCCAAGAAACTCGAGCGTTGAGCTCCTACGAGCAGTACTTC.

The chain links TRBV4-2 to TRBJ1-5; D not certain. The CDR3 covers 15 residues. Trimming cost V 0 bases and J 4 bases, with 10 bases left between them. Germline V gene lookup returns CDR1 LGHNA and CDR2 YNFKEQ. CDR3 DNA sequence: TGTGCCAGCAGCCAAGATTCTGCGGGAAATCAGCCCCAGCATTTT. Protein sequence: CASSQDSAGNQPQHF.

This clonotype was counted only a few times. The chain uses TRBV30 and TRBJ1-2, with D possibly TRBD1 on 6 matching bases. The V end was cut by 0 bases, the J end by 8 bases, with 10 bases between. Germline CDR1 is GTSNPN and CDR2 is SVGIG (reference sequence). This CDR3 has 12 amino acids. CDR3 sequence reads: CAWSVAGGGYTF. The CDR3 bases are TGTGCCTGGAGTGTTGCTGGGGGCGGCTACACCTTC.

This clonotype was picked up one time. A much larger clone is a single base away; this may be a read error. Because the CDR3 is missing its conserved closing phenylalanine or tryptophan, this is likely a read error. The V call is TRBV15, the J call TRBJ2-4; 11 bases are shared with TRBD2. The DNA matches TRBJ2-7 better at its end, which makes the J call doubtful. CDR3 length: 16 residues. CDR1 LNHNV and CDR2 YYDKDF come from the germline V gene (reference sequence). The CDR3 protein is CATSRFRTSGSYEQYC. CDR3 sequence (DNA): TGTGCCACCAGCAGATTCAGGACTAGCGGGTCCTACGAGCAGTACTGC.